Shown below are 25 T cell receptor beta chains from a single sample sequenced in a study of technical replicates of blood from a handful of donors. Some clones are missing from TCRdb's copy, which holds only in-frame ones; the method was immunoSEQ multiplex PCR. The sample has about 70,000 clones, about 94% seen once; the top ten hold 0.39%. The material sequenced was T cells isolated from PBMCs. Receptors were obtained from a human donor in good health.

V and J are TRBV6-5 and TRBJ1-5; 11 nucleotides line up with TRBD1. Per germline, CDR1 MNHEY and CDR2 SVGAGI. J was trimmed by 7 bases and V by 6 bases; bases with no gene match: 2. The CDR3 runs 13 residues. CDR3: CASRRTGGQPQHF. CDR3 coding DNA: TGTGCCAGCAGGAGGACAGGGGGCCAGCCCCAGCATTTT.

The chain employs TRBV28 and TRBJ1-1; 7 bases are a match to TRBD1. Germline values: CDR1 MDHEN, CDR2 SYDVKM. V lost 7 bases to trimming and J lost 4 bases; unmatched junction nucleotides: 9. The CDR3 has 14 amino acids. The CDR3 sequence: CASNWDRDSTEAFF. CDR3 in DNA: TGTGCCAGCAATTGGGACCGGGACAGCACTGAAGCTTTCTTT.

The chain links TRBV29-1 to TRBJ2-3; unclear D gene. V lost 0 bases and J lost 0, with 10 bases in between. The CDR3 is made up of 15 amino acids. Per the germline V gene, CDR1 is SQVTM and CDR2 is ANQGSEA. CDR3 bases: TGCAGCGTTGAAGAGGGCAGGCTTAGCACAGATACGCAGTATTTT. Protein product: CSVEEGRLSTDTQYF.

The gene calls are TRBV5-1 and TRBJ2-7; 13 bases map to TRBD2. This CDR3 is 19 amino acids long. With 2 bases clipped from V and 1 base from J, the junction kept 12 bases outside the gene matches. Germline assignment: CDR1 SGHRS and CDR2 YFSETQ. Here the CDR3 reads CASSFGVPGLAGLSYEQYF. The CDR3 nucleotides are TGCGCCAGCAGCTTTGGGGTCCCGGGACTAGCGGGACTTTCCTACGAGCAGTACTTC. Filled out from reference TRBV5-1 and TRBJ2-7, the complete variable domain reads KAGVTQTPRYLIKTRGQQVTLSCSPISGHRSVSWYQQTPGQGLQFLFEYFSETQRNKGNFPGRFSGRQFSNSRSEMNVSTLELGDSALYLCASSFGVPGLAGLSYEQYFGPGTRLTVT.

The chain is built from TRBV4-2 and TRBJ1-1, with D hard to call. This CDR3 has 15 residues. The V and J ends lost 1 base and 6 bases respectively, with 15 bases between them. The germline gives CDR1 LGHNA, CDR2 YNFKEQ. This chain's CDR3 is CASSQALGVRAEAFF. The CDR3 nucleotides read TGTGCCAGCAGCCAAGCCCTAGGAGTGCGCGCTGAAGCTTTCTTT.

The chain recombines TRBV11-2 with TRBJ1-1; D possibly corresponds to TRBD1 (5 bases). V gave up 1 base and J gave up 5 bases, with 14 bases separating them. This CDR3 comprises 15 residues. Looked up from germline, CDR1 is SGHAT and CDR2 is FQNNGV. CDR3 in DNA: TGTGCCAGCAGCTTAGGGGGCATATTCCTGACTGAAGCTTTCTTT. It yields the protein CASSLGGIFLTEAFF.

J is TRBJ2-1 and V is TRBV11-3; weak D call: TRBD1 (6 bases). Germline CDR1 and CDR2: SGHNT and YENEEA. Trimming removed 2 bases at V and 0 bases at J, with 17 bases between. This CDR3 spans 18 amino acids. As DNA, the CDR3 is TGTGCCAGCAGCTTAAAATTCCCCGGGACAAGCTCCTACAATGAGCAGTTCTTC. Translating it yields CASSLKFPGTSSYNEQFF.

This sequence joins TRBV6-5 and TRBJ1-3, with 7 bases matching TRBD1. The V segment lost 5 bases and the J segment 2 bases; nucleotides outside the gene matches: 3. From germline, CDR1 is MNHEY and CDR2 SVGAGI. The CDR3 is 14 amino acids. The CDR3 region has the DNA TGTGCCAGCAGTCCCACAGGGGCTGGAAACACCATATATTTT. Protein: CASSPTGAGNTIYF.

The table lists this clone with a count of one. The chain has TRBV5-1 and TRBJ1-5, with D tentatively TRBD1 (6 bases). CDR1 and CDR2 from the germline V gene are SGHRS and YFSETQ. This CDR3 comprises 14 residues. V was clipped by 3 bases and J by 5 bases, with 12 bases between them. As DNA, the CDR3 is TGCGCCAGCAGCTATACAGGGTTGGATCAGCCCCAGCATTTT. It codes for CASSYTGLDQPQHF.

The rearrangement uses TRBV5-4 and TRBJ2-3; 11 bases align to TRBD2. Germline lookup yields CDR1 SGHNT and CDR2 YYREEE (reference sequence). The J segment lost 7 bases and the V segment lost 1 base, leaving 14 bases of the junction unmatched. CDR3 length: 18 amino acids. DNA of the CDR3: TGTGCCAGCAGCTTGCCGACTAGCGGGACCCCGTCGGTGAATACGCAGTATTTT. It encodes CASSLPTSGTPSVNTQYF.

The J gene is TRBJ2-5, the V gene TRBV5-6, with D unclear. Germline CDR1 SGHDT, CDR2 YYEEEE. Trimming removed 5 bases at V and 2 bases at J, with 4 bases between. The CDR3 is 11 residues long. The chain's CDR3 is CASSSQETQYF. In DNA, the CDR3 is TGTGCCAGCAGTTCTCAAGAGACCCAGTACTTC.

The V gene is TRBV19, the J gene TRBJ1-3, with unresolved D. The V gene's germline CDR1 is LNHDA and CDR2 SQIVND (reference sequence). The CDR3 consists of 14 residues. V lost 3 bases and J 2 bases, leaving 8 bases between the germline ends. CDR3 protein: CASSMVEAGNTIYF. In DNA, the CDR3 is TGTGCCAGTAGTATGGTAGAGGCTGGAAACACCATATATTTT.

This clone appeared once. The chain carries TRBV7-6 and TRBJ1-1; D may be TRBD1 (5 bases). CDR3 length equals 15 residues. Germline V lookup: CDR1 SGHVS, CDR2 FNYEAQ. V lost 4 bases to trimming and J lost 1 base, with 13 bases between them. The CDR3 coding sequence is TGTGCCAGCAGCTCGAGAACCACAGGGAACACTGAAGCTTTCTTT. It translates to CASSSRTTGNTEAFF.

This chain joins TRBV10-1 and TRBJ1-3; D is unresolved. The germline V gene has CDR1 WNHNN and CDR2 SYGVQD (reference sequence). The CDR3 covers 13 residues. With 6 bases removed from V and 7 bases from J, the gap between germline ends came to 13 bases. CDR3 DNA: TGCGCCAGCAGCCCCGACTTGCGGAACACCATATATTTT. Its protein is CASSPDLRNTIYF.

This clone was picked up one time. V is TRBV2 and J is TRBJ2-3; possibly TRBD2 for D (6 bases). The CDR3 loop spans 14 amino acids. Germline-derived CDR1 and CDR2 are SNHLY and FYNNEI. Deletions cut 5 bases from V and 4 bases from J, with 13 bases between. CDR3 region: CASSKTRSADTQYF. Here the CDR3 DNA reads TGTGCCAGCAGTAAGACTAGGAGCGCAGATACGCAGTATTTT.

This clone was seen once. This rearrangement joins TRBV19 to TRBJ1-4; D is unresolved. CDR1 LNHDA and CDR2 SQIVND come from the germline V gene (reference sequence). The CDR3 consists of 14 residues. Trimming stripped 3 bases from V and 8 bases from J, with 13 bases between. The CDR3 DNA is TGTGCCAGTAGTATTTCGTCAGGAGGGGAAAAACTGTTTTTT. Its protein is CASSISSGGEKLFF. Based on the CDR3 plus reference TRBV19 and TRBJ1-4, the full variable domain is DGGITQSPKYLFRKEGQNVTLSCEQNLNHDAMYWYRQDPGQGLRLIYYSQIVNDFQKGDIAEGYSVSREKKESFPLTVTSAQKNPTAFYLCASSISSGGEKLFFGSGTQLSVL.

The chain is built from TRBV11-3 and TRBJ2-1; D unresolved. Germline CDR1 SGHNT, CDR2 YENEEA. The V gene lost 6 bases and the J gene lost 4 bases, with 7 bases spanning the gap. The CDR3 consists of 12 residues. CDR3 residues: CASSGLYNEQFF. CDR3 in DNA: TGTGCCAGCAGTGGCTTATACAATGAGCAGTTCTTC.

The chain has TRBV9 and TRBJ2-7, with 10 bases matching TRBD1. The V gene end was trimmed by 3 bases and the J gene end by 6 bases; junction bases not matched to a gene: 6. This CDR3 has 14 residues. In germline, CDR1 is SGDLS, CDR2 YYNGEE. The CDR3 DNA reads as TGTGCCAGCAGCGCACGGGGACAGGGGATCGAGCAGTACTTC. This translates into CASSARGQGIEQYF.

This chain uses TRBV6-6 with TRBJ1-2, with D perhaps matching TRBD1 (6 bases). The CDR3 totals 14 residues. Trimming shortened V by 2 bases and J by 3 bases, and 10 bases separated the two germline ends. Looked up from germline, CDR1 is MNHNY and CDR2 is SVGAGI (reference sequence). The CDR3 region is CASSYQGSDYGYTF. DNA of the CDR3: TGTGCCAGCAGTTACCAGGGGTCGGACTATGGCTACACCTTC.

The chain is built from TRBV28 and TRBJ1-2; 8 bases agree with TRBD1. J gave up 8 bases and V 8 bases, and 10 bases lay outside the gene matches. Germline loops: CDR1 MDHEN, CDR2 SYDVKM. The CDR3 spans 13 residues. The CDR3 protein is CASVRQGAFGYTF. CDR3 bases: TGTGCCAGCGTCCGGCAGGGGGCTTTCGGCTACACCTTC.

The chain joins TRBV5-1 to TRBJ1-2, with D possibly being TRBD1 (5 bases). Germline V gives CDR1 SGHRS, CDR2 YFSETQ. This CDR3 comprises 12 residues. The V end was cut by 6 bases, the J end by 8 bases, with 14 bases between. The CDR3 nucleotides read TGCGCCAGCATGGAGCCCGGGGGAGGCTACACCTTC. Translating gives CASMEPGGGYTF.

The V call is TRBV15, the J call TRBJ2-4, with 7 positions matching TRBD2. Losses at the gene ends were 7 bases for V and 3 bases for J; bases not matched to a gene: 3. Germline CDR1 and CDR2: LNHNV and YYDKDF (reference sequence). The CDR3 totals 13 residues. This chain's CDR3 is CATIGGGKNIQYF. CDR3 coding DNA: TGTGCCACCATTGGGGGGGGCAAAAACATTCAGTACTTC.

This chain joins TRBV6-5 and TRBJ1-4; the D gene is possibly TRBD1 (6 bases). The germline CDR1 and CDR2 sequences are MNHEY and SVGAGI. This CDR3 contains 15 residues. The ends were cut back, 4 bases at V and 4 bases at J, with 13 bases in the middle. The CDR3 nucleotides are TGTGCCAGCAGTTTTTACAGGACAGTTAATGAAAAACTGTTTTTT. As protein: CASSFYRTVNEKLFF.

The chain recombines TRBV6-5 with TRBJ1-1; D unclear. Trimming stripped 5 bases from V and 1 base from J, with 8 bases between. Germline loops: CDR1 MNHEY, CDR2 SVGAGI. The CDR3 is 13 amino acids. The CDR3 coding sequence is TGTGCCAGCAGTCCCGGAGGGAACACTGAAGCTTTCTTT. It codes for CASSPGGNTEAFF.

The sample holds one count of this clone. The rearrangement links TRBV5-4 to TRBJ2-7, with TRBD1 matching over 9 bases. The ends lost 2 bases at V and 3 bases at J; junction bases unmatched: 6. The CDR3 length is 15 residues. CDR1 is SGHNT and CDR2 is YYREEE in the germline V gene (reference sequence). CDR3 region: CASSLDRDRVYEQYF. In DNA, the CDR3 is TGTGCCAGCAGCTTAGACCGGGACAGGGTCTACGAGCAGTACTTC. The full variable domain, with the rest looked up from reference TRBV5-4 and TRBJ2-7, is ETGVTQSPTHLIKTRGQQVTLRCSSQSGHNTVSWYQQALGQGPQFIFQYYREEENGRGNFPPRFSGLQFPNYSSELNVNALELDDSALYLCASSLDRDRVYEQYFGPGTRLTVT.